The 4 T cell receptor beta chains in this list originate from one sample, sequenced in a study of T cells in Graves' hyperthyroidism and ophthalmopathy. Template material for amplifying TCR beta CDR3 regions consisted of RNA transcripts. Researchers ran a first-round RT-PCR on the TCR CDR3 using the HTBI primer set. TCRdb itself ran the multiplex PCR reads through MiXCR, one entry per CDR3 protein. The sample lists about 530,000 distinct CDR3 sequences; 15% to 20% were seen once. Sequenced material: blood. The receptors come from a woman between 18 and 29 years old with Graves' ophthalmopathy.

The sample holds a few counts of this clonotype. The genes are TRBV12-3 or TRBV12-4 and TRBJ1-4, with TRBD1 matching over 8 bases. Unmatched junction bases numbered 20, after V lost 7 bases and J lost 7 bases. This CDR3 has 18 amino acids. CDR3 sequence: CASTLQRGRGRDPEKLFF. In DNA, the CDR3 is TGTGCCAGCACCCTCCAACGGGGCAGGGGGCGGGACCCTGAAAAACTGTTTTTT.

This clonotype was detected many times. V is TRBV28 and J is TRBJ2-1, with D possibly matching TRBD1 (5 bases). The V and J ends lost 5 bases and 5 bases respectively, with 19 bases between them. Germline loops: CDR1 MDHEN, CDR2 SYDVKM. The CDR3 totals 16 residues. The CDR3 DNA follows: TGTGCCAGCAGTAAACTACAGGCCCAGCCCAACAATGAGCAGTTCTTC. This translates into CASSKLQAQPNNEQFF.

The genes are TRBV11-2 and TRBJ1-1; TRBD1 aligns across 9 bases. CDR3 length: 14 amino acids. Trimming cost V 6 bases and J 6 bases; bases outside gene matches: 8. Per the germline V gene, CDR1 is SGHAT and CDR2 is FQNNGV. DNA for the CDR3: TGTGCCAGCAGTTCAGGACAGGGGCTGGCTGAAGCTTTCTTT. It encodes CASSSGQGLAEAFF.

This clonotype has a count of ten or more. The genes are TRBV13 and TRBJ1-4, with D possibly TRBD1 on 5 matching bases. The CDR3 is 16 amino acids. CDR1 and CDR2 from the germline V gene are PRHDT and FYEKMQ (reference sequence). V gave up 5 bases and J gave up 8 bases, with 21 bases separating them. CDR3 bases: TGTGCCAGCAGCCTAACCGGGCGGGGGGTAGCGGAAAAACTGTTTTTT. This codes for CASSLTGRGVAEKLFF.